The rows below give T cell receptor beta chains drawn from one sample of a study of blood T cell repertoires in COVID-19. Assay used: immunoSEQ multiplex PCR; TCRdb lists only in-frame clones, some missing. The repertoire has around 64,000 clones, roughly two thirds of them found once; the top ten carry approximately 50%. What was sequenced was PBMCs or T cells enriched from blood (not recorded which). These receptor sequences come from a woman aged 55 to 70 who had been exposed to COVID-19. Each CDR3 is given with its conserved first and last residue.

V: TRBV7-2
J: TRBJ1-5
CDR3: CASSISGGDQPQHF

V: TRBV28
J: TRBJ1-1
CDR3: CASSSLSSTGGNTEAFF

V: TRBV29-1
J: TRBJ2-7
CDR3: CSVKTGVEQYF

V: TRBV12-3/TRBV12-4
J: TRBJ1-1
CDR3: CASRRTGGTEAFF

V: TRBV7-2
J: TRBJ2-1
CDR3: CASGTSGRKFF

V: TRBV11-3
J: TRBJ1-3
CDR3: CASSLSGSGNTIYF

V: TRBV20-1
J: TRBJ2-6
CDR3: CSARGPEMTF

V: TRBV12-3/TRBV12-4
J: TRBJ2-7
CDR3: CASSLGVIYEQYF

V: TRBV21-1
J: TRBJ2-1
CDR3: CASSYRDREDEQFF

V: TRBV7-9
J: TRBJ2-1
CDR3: CASRGMSLFNEQFF

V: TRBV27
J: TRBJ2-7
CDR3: CASSLRQGATYEQYF

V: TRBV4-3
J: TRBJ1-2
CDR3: CASSQVSTGFYYGYTF

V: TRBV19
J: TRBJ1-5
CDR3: CASSIKSGMSNQPQHF

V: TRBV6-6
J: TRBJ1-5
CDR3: CASSRGTGSHNQPQHF

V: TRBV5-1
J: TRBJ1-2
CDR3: CATSTGPTDGYTF

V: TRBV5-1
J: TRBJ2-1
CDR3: CASSGTSGSGHEQFF